The entry below gives a single T cell receptor beta chain sequence along with its context. The source of the sample is a study of blood T cell repertoires in COVID-19. About the research overall: COVID-19 samples collected from the United States, Italy and Spain covered acute and convalescent phases. T cells, B-cell-depleted T cells, or PBMCs supplied cDNA or gDNA.

Under the authors' procedure: For nucleated cells, counts were estimated from reference gene primer amplification. Profiling relied on immunoSEQ multiplex PCR, and the TCRdb table lists in-frame clones only, not all of them. V and J calls and clone size are those listed in that table; D and trimming were worked out from the DNA. This repertoire shows tens of thousands of clones, under 90% found once; its top ten account for less than 15%. Trimming at V came to 0 bases and at J to 3 bases, leaving 9 bases not matched to a gene. Germline CDR1 is SGDLS and CDR2 is YYNGEE. CDR3 length: 17 amino acids. The origin of this receptor is a human donor in a cohort sampled during active COVID-19. This chain uses TRBV9 with TRBJ2-1; TRBD1 agrees at 7 bases. What was sequenced was peripheral blood. The CDR3 bases are TGTGCCAGCAGCGTAGTGGGGGACAGACTCTACTACAATGAGCAGTTCTTC. Protein product: CASSVVGDRLYYNEQFF.